These 5 T cell receptor beta chains came from one sample sequenced in a study of shared clonotypes between healthy human individuals. The naive CD8 subset, CD45RO-negative cells positively selected for CCR7, excluded terminally differentiated effector memory CD45RA+ cells. The assay was immunoSEQ multiplex PCR, and TCRdb's table has in-frame clones only and misses some. The sample consists of some 2,000,000 clones, roughly 94% of them appearing once. Sequenced sample: naive CD8+ T cells sorted from blood. The receptors originated from a man aged 18-30 years in good health.

The J gene is TRBJ1-5, the V gene TRBV4-1; D remains ambiguous. The CDR3 consists of 14 residues. CDR1 is MGHRA and CDR2 is YSYEKL in the germline V gene. V was clipped by 4 bases and J by 4 bases, with 11 bases between them. CDR3 protein: CASSLKDGNQPQHF. The CDR3 nucleotides are TGCGCCAGCAGCCTTAAAGACGGGAATCAGCCCCAGCATTTT.

This clone turned up a few times. Other DNA variants within this sample encode the same CDR3. The CDR3 sequence: CASSPTGVEQYF. The CDR3 DNA sequence: TGTGCCAGCAGCCCAACAGGGGTCGAGCAGTACTTC. This chain connects TRBV7-9 to TRBJ2-7; 7 bases agree with TRBD1. The CDR3 covers 12 residues. CDR1 SEHNR and CDR2 FQNEAQ come from the germline V gene (reference sequence). V shed 5 bases and J 6 bases; nucleotides not matched to a gene: 4.

The chain recombines TRBV5-1 with TRBJ2-1, with 11 bases that match TRBD2. Trimming at V came to 0 bases and at J to 5 bases, leaving 4 bases not matched to a gene. Germline values: CDR1 SGHRS, CDR2 YFSETQ. This CDR3 region has 16 residues. The CDR3 loop is CASSLGLAGRDNEQFF. CDR3 nucleotide sequence: TGCGCCAGCAGCTTGGGACTAGCGGGACGGGACAATGAGCAGTTCTTC. The full variable domain, in which reference TRBV5-1 and TRBJ2-1 provide the parts outside the CDR3, is KAGVTQTPRYLIKTRGQQVTLSCSPISGHRSVSWYQQTPGQGLQFLFEYFSETQRNKGNFPGRFSGRQFSNSRSEMNVSTLELGDSALYLCASSLGLAGRDNEQFFGPGTRLTVL.

The rearrangement links TRBV9 to TRBJ2-1; D perhaps matches TRBD2 (5 bases). Trimming removed 0 bases from V and 0 bases from J, with 16 bases in between. Germline V gene data show CDR1 as SGDLS and CDR2 as YYNGEE. The CDR3 extends over 18 amino acids. The CDR3 DNA reads TGTGCCAGCAGCGTAGTCCCCGGTTTGGGGAGCTCCTACAATGAGCAGTTCTTC. As protein: CASSVVPGLGSSYNEQFF. Full variable domain (outside the CDR3, taken from reference TRBV9 and TRBJ2-1): DSGVTQTPKHLITATGQRVTLRCSPRSGDLSVYWYQQSLDQGLQFLIQYYNGEERAKGNILERFSAQQFPDLHSELNLSSLELGDSALYFCASSVVPGLGSSYNEQFFGPGTRLTVL.

The chain combines TRBV5-1 with TRBJ1-2, with D tentatively TRBD1 (5 bases). The CDR3 totals 14 residues. Germline CDR1 and CDR2: SGHRS and YFSETQ. Deletions cut 4 bases from V and 3 bases from J, with 13 bases between. For the CDR3, the DNA is TGCGCCAGCAGCGACCCCGGAGGGGACTATGGCTACACCTTC. Amino acids: CASSDPGGDYGYTF.